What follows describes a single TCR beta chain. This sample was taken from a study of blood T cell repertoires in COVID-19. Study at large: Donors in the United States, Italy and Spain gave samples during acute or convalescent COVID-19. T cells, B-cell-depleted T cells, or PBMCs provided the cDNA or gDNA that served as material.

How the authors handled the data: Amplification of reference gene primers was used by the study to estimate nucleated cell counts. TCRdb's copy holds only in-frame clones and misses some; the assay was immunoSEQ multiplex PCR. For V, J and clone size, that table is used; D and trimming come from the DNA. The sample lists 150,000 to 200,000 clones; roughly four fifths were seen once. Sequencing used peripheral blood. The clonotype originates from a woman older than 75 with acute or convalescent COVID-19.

The CDR3 protein is CASSPTGFTGELFF. DNA of the CDR3: TGTGCCAGCAGTCCCACGGGGTTCACCGGGGAGCTGTTTTTT. V is TRBV7-2 and J is TRBJ2-2; maybe TRBD2 (5 bases). V was pared by 6 bases and J by 4 bases, with 12 bases between. The germline V gene has CDR1 SGHTA and CDR2 FQGNSA. The CDR3 covers 14 residues.